This TCR beta chain appears in the sequencing data of a study of shared clonotypes between healthy human individuals. General study points: Limitation of the genetic and exposure-history diversity represented came from the few donors.

Germline CDR1 MGHRA, CDR2 YSYEKL. Losses at the gene ends were 2 bases for V and 2 bases for J; bases not matched to a gene: 3. This CDR3 is built from 14 residues. Turning to this clone: Its target is unknown.

Method: immunoSEQ multiplex PCR; TCRdb's copy keeps in-frame clones and lacks some. Altogether approximately 97,000 clones are present, approximately 61% being singletons, with the ten largest covering 45%. The TCR sequence derives from a man aged 25 to 40 in good health. Sequencing was carried out using memory CD8+ T cells sorted from blood. Subset denoted: CD45RO+ cells pooled with CCR7-negative TemRA cells. The rearrangement uses TRBV4-1 and TRBJ2-7, with TRBD1 matching over 7 bases. CDR3 protein: CASSQPGQTYEQYF. The DNA of the CDR3 is TGCGCCAGCAGCCAACCGGGACAGACCTACGAGCAGTACTTC.